This T cell receptor (beta chain) emerged from a study of early T cells in non-severe SARS-CoV-2 infection. On the study more broadly: Sequenced material consisted of bulk RNA (from unsorted whole blood), and chains were unpaired.

The germline V gene encodes CDR1 MDHEN and CDR2 SYDVKM. This CDR3 is built from 21 residues. V was cut by 6 bases and J by 4 bases, with 34 bases left in between. Separate cDNA molecules each had unique molecular identifiers attached to them. MiXCR was run by TCRdb on the 5' RACE reads, yielding one entry per CDR3 protein. The sample lists some 67,000 distinct CDR3 sequences, roughly 10% occurring once. The clonotype was recovered from an adult who was a healthcare worker with PCR-confirmed SARS-CoV-2 infection or an uninfected control (not recorded which). Sample: whole blood, taken at baseline. The chain is built from TRBV28 and TRBJ2-1; D gene unclear. The CDR3: CASSSSYPTADRGLPYNEQFF. CDR3 nucleotide sequence: TGTGCCAGCAGCTCCTCCTACCCCACAGCAGATCGCGGCCTCCCATACAATGAGCAGTTCTTC.